What follows are 6 T cell receptor beta chains derived from one specimen sequenced in a study of OX40 agonist ivuxolimab in advanced cancers. Measured with immunoSEQ multiplex PCR; TCRdb has only the in-frame clones, and not every one. The data show roughly 49,000 clones, around 80% seen once. The sample consisted of CD4+ or CD8+ T cells sorted from blood, taken in a trial of the OX40 agonist ivuxolimab. These receptor sequences come from an adult with an advanced solid tumor such as melanoma, head and neck, liver or kidney cancer.

This chain uses TRBV4-3 with TRBJ2-1, with D hard to call. Deletions cut 1 base from V and 8 bases from J, with 12 bases between. This CDR3 is 14 amino acids long. The germline CDR1 and CDR2 sequences are LGHNA and YSLEER. The CDR3 DNA reads as TGCGCCAGCAGCCAAGTGGGATCTCTCGATGAGCAGTTCTTC. Translating gives CASSQVGSLDEQFF.

The chain has TRBV7-2 and TRBJ2-7; 11 bases align to TRBD1. Germline CDR1 reads SGHTA; CDR2 reads FQGNSA. This CDR3 has 16 residues. V was clipped by 0 bases and J by 3 bases; unmatched bases: 4. CDR3 coding DNA: TGTGCCAGCAGCTTAGCAGGGACAGGGGGATTCTACGAGCAGTACTTC. Encoded protein: CASSLAGTGGFYEQYF.

The V call is TRBV18, the J call TRBJ2-5; D is undetermined. Germline loops: CDR1 KGHSH, CDR2 LQKENI. The CDR3 is made up of 11 amino acids. The V and J ends lost 3 bases and 2 bases respectively, with 1 base between them. The CDR3 sequence: CASSPQETQYF. CDR3 coding DNA: TGTGCCAGCTCACCTCAAGAGACCCAGTACTTC.

The chain employs TRBV19 and TRBJ1-2; D is undetermined. CDR3 length equals 15 residues. The germline V gene encodes CDR1 LNHDA and CDR2 SQIVND (reference sequence). Trimming removed 0 bases at V and 4 bases at J, with 12 bases between. CDR3 in DNA: TGTGCCAGTAGTATAGAGCCTATAAATTCCTATGGCTACACCTTC. Its translation: CASSIEPINSYGYTF.

This chain joins TRBV9 and TRBJ2-7; possibly TRBD1 for D (5 bases). The V end was cut by 0 bases, the J end by 6 bases, with 13 bases between. The CDR3 totals 14 residues. Germline assignment: CDR1 SGDLS and CDR2 YYNGEE. CDR3 sequence reads: CASSVGTGSPEQYF. CDR3 bases: TGTGCCAGCAGCGTAGGTACAGGTTCACCCGAGCAGTACTTC.

This sequence joins TRBV28 and TRBJ2-5; 9 bases are a match to TRBD1. The end of the DNA aligns better with TRBJ2-7, so the J call may be wrong. Germline CDR1 MDHEN, CDR2 SYDVKM. The length of the CDR3 is 14 residues. CDR3 in DNA: TGTGCCAGCACTACACAGGGGGCCCGCTACGAGCAGTACTTC. Translated, it gives CASTTQGARYEQYF.